This T cell receptor (beta chain) came from a study of cytomegalovirus exposure and HLA in healthy donors. Study results and caveats: An Asian-associated ancestry cluster reportedly showed fewer N-insertions than the approximately 660-donor mean in a later analysis.

With regard to this clone: Its target is not known.

Trimming removed 6 bases at V and 2 bases at J, with 10 bases between. Germline-derived CDR1 and CDR2 are MNHEY and SVGAGI. The CDR3 runs to 14 residues. Healthy donors of bone marrow made up the group. Primers for the PCR totalled 60 Vbeta and 13 Jbeta. Produced via immunoSEQ multiplex PCR; TCRdb's table is partial and in-frame only. The sample includes fewer than 120,000 clones, about three quarters of them seen just once. Material for sequencing was PBMCs. The chain combines TRBV6-5 with TRBJ1-4, with D tentatively TRBD1 (6 bases). The sequence came from a woman under 40 in good health and CMV-seronegative. The DNA of the CDR3 is TGTGCCAGCAGGACCGGACAGACTAATGAAAAACTGTTTTTT. Its protein product is CASRTGQTNEKLFF.